Listed below are T cell receptor beta chains from one sample, sequenced in a study of blood T cells in healthy people across ages. TCRdb recomputed calls from the 5' RACE reads with MiXCR, one row per CDR3 protein. The sample holds around 1.5 million distinct CDR3 sequences; approximately 59% are singletons and the top ten take 6.5% to 8%. The sample comprised blood. The receptors here all came from a man in his late teens or twenties in good health. Each CDR3 is given with its conserved first and last residue. A D gene is named only where the DNA matches it firmly. Size values are once, few and many counts, or a class for expanded clones, and some rows have none.

>TRBV20-1|NA|11|TRBJ2-7|NA
TGCAGTGCCAGGAGAACCTACGAGCAGTACTTC
CSARRTYEQYF
>TRBV5-1|TRBD2|13|TRBJ2-1|many
TGCGCCAGCACCCGGACTAGCGGGAACGAGCAGTTCTTC
CASTRTSGNEQFF
>TRBV7-2|NA|12|TRBJ1-2|NA
TGTGCCAGCAGCCCAAGGACGGTGGACTACACCTTC
CASSPRTVDYTF
>TRBV4-1|NA|14|TRBJ1-2|few
TGCGCCAGCAGCCAAGCAGTTTATGACTATGGCTACACCTTC
CASSQAVYDYGYTF
>TRBV20-1|TRBD1|14|TRBJ2-7|NA
TGCAGTGCTTTACCGGGACAGGGGAACTACGAGCAGTACTTC
CSALPGQGNYEQYF
>TRBV10-3|TRBD1|17|TRBJ2-7|few
TGTGCCATCAGTGACCCCGTTCCGGACAGGGGGCTCAACGAGCAGTACTTC
CAISDPVPDRGLNEQYF
>TRBV20-1|TRBD2|14|TRBJ2-5|few
TGCAGTGCTTGGGGACTAGCGGTGATGGAGACCCAGTACTTC
CSAWGLAVMETQYF
>TRBV4-1|TRBD1|17|TRBJ2-7|NA
TGCGCCAGCAGCCCCTTCCCCGGGACAGCCTCTTACAATGAGCAGTACTTC
CASSPFPGTASYNEQYF
>TRBV7-2|TRBD1|13|TRBJ1-4|NA
TGTGCCAGCAGCCCCGTGGGGGGGGACAGTGTGTTTTTT
CASSPVGGDSVFF
>TRBV6-5|NA|18|TRBJ2-7|NA
TGTGCCAGCAGTTACTCTGGGCGGGGGCGGGATCTGGGATACGAGCAGTACTTC
CASSYSGRGRDLGYEQYF
>TRBV2|NA|14|TRBJ1-1|NA
TGTGCCAGCAGTGAAGGGGGGGGCGCGGGTGAAGCTTTCTTT
CASSEGGGAGEAFF
>TRBV20-1|NA|12|TRBJ2-1|NA
TGCAGTGCGGGGGGACGGACCAATGAGCAGTTCTTC
CSAGGRTNEQFF
>TRBV4-1|NA|18|TRBJ1-6|NA
TGCGCCAGCAGCCAAGTGGTAGACCTCCGCTCCTATAATTCACCCCTCCACTTT
CASSQVVDLRSYNSPLHF
>TRBV6-6|NA|15|TRBJ2-7|NA
TGTGCCAGCAGTTACAAGGCCAGTTTCTCCTACGAGCAGTACTTC
CASSYKASFSYEQYF
>TRBV5-1|NA|15|TRBJ2-6|few
TGCGCCACCAAGACGGTGGGCTTCGGGGCCAACGTCCTGACTTTC
CATKTVGFGANVLTF
>TRBV20-1|TRBD2|21|TRBJ2-1|NA
TGCAGTGCTAGAGTCCCTCACTCCGGGACTAGCGGGGGGGCTGTTTACAATGAGCAGTTCTTC
CSARVPHSGTSGGAVYNEQFF
>TRBV29-1|NA|13|TRBJ2-1|NA
TGCAGCGTTGAGTTCGCAACATACAATGAGCAGTTCTTC
CSVEFATYNEQFF
>TRBV9|NA|16|TRBJ2-3|NA
TGTGCCAGCAGCGTAGCCCAGGGGGGTAGCACAGATACGCAGTATTTT
CASSVAQGGSTDTQYF
>TRBV25-1|NA|15|TRBJ2-4|many
TGTGCCAGCAGTGAAGAAGCAGGAGCCAAAAACATTCAGTACTTC
CASSEEAGAKNIQYF
>TRBV4-2|NA|12|TRBJ2-1|NA
TGTGCCAGCAGCCAAGGGTTGTACGAGCAGTTCTTC
CASSQGLYEQFF